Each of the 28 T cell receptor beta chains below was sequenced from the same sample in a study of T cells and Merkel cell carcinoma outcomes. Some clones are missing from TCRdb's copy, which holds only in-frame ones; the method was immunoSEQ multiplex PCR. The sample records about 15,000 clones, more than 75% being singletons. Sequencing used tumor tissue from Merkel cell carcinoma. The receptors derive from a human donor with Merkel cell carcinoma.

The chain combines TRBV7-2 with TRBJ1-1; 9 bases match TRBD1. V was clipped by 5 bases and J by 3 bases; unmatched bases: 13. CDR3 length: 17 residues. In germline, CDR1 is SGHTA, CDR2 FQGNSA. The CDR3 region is CASSRVPGQGADTEAFF. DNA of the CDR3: TGTGCCAGCAGCCGTGTCCCGGGACAGGGCGCGGACACTGAAGCTTTCTTT.

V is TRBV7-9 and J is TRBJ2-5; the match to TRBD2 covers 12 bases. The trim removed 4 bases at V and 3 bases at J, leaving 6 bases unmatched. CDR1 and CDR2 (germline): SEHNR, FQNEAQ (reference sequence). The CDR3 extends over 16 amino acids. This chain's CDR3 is CASSSLAGGAKETQYF. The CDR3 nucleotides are TGTGCCAGCAGCTCCCTAGCGGGGGGGGCTAAAGAGACCCAGTACTTC.

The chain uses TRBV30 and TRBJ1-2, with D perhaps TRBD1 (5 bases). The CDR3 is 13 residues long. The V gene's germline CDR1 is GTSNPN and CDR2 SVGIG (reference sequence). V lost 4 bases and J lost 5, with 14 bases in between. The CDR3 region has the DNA TGTGCCTGGAACGGGGGTTTCCAATATGGCTACACCTTC. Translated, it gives CAWNGGFQYGYTF.

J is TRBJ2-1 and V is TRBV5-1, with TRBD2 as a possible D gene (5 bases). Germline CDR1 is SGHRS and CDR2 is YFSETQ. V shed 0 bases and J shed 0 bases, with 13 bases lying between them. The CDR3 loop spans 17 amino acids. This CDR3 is CASSLGRTFSSYNEQFF. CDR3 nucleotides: TGCGCCAGCAGCTTGGGACGGACTTTTAGCTCCTACAATGAGCAGTTCTTC.

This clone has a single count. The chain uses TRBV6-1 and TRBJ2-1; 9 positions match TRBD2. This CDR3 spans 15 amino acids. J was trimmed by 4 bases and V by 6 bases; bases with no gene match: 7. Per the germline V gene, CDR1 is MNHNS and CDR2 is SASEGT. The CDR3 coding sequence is TGTGCCAGCAGGGCCGGACTAGCGCCTTACAATGAGCAGTTCTTC. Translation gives CASRAGLAPYNEQFF.

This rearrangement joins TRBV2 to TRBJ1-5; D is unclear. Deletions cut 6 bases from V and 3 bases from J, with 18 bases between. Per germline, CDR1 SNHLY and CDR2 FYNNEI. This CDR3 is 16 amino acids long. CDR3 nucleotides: TGTGCCAGCAGCCCTAGAGCGAGGGTCCTCAATCAGCCCCAGCATTTT. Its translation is CASSPRARVLNQPQHF. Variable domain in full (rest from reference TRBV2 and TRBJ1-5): EPEVTQTPSHQVTQMGQEVILRCVPISNHLYFYWYRQILGQKVEFLVSFYNNEISEKSEIFDDQFSVERPDGSNFTLKIRSTKLEDSAMYFCASSPRARVLNQPQHFGDGTRLSIL.

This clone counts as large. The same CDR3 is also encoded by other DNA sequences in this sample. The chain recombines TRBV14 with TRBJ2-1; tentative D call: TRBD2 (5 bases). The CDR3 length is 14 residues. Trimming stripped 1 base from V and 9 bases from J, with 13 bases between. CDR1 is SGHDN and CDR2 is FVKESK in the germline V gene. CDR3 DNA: TGTGCCAGCAGCCAAGTGGTGTGGGAGATTGAGCAGTTCTTC. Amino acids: CASSQVVWEIEQFF.

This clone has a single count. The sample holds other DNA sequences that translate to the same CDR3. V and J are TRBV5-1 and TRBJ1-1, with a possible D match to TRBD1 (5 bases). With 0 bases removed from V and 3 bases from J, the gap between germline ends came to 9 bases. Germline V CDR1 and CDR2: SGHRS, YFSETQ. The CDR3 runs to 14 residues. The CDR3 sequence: CASSLESRDTEAFF. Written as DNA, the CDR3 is TGCGCCAGCAGCTTGGAGTCCAGGGACACTGAAGCTTTCTTT.

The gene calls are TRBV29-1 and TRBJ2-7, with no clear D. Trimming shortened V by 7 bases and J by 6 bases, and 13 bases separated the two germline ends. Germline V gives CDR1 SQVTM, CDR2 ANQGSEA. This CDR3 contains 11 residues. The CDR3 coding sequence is TGCAGCGCAGAAGGTCTGGGCGAGCAGTACTTC. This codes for CSAEGLGEQYF.

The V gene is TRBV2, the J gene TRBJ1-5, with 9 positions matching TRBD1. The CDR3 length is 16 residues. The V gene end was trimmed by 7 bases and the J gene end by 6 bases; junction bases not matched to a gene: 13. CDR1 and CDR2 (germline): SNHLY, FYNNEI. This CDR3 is CASMSERTGVGQPQHF. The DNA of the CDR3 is TGTGCCAGCATGTCGGAGAGGACAGGGGTGGGTCAGCCCCAGCATTTT. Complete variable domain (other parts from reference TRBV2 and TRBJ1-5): EPEVTQTPSHQVTQMGQEVILRCVPISNHLYFYWYRQILGQKVEFLVSFYNNEISEKSEIFDDQFSVERPDGSNFTLKIRSTKLEDSAMYFCASMSERTGVGQPQHFGDGTRLSIL.

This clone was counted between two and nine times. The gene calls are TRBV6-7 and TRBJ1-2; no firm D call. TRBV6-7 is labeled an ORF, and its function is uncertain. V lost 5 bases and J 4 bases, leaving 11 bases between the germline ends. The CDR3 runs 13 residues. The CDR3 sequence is CASSPQPGYGYTF. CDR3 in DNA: TGTGCCAGCAGTCCCCAGCCTGGCTATGGCTACACCTTC.

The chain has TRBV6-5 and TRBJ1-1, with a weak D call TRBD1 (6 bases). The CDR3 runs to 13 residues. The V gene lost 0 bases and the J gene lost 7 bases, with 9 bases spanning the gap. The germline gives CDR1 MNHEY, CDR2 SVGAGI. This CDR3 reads CASSYSGQREAFF. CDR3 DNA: TGTGCCAGCAGTTACTCCGGACAGCGTGAAGCTTTCTTT.

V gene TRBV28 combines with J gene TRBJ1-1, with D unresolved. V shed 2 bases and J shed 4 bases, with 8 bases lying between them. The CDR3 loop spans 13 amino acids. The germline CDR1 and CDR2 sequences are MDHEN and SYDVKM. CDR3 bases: TGTGCCAGCAGTTTACTCCGCCCCACTGAAGCTTTCTTT. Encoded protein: CASSLLRPTEAFF.

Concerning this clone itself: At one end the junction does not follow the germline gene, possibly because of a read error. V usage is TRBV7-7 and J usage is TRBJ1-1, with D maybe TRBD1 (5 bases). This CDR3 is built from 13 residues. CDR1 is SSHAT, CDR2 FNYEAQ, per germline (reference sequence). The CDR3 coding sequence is TGTGCTAGCAGCTTAGACAGGAACACTGAAGCTTTCTTT. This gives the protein CASSLDRNTEAFF.

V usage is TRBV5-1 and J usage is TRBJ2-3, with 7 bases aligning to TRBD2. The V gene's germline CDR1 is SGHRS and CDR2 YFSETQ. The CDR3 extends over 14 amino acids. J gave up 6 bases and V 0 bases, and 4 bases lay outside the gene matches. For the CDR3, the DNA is TGCGCCAGCAGCTTGGAAGAAGCGGGGGATACGCAGTATTTT. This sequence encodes CASSLEEAGDTQYF.

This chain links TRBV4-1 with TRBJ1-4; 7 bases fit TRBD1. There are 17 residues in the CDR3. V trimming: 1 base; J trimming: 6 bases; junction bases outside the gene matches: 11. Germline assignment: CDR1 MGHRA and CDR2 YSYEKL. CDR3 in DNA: TGCGCCAGCAGCCAAGTCCCCACTACAGGGGCGGATGAAAAACTGTTTTTT. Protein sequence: CASSQVPTTGADEKLFF.

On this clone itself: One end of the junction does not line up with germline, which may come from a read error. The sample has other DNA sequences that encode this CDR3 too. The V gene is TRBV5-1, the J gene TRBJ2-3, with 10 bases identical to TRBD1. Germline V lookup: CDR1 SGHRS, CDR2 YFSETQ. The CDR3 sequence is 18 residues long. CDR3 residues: CASSLTSEGTGDTDTQYF. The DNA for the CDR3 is TGCGCCAGTAGCTTGACCTCCGAGGGGACAGGGGACACAGATACGCAGTATTTT. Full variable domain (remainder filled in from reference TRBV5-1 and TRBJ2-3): KAGVTQTPRYLIKTRGQQVTLSCSPISGHRSVSWYQQTPGQGLQFLFEYFSETQRNKGNFPGRFSGRQFSNSRSEMNVSTLELGDSALYLCASSLTSEGTGDTDTQYFGPGTRLTVL.

The CDR3 sequence is CASSPGTGNQPQHF. CDR3 bases: TGCGCCAGCAGCCCGGGGACAGGGAATCAGCCCCAGCATTTT. The chain recombines TRBV5-1 with TRBJ1-5, with 9 bases that match TRBD1. CDR1 SGHRS and CDR2 YFSETQ come from the germline V gene. Trimming at V came to 4 bases and at J to 4 bases, leaving 3 bases not matched to a gene. This CDR3 is built from 14 residues.

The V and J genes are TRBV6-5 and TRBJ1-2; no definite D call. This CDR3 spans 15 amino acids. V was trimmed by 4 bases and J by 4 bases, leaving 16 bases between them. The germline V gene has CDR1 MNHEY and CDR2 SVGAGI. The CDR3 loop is CASSFRTEAFYGYTF. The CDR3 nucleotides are TGTGCCAGCAGTTTCAGGACGGAGGCCTTCTATGGCTACACCTTC.

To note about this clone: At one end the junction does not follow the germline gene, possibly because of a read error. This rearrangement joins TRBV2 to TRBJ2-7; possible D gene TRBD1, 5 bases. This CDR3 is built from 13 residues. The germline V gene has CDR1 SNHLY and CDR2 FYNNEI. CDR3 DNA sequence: TGTGCTAGCAGTGAAGGGGCTGCCTACGAGCAGTACTTC. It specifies CASSEGAAYEQYF.

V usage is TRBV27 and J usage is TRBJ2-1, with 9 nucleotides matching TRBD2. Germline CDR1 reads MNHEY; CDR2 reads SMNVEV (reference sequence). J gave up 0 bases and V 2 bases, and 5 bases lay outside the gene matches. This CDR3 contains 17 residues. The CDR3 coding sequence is TGTGCCAGCAGTTTACGGGGACTAGCCATCTCCTACAATGAGCAGTTCTTC. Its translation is CASSLRGLAISYNEQFF.

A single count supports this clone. The CDR3 region is CSVEHLDMEYGYTF. CDR3 in DNA: TGCAGCGTTGAACATCTGGACATGGAGTATGGCTACACCTTC. J is TRBJ1-2 and V is TRBV29-1, with D possibly matching TRBD1 (5 bases). CDR1 SQVTM and CDR2 ANQGSEA come from the germline V gene. The CDR3 loop spans 14 amino acids. The germline V and J ends were trimmed by 2 bases and 5 bases, with 15 bases remaining between them.

The CDR3 nucleotides are TGTGCCAGCAGCTTGGATATAGCCTATGGCTACACCTTC. Amino acids: CASSLDIAYGYTF. The chain links TRBV5-6 to TRBJ1-2, with no clear D. The V end lost 0 bases, the J end lost 4 bases, and 7 bases lay between the germline ends. The CDR3 has 13 amino acids. Germline CDR1 and CDR2: SGHDT and YYEEEE.

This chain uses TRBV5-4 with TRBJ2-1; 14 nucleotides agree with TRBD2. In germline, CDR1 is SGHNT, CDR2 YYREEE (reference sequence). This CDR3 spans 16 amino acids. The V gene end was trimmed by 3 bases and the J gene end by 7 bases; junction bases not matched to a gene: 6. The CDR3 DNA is TGTGCCAGCAGCTCGGGACTAGCGGGAGTCAAGAATGAGCAGTTCTTC. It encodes CASSSGLAGVKNEQFF.

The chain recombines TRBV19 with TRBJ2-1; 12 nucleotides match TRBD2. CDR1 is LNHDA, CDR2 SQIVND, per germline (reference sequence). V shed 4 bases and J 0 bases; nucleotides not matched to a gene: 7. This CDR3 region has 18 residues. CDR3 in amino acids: CASSKTSGGPSSYNEQFF. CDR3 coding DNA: TGTGCCAGTAGTAAGACTAGCGGGGGACCCAGCTCCTACAATGAGCAGTTCTTC.

CDR3 in DNA: TGTGCCAGTAGTATGTTAGCGGGAGCGTACGAGCAGTACTTC. This gives the protein CASSMLAGAYEQYF. The chain carries TRBV19 and TRBJ2-7, with 9 bases that match TRBD2. With 3 bases clipped from V and 4 bases from J, the junction kept 4 bases outside the gene matches. Germline CDR1 reads LNHDA; CDR2 reads SQIVND (reference sequence). The CDR3 totals 14 residues.

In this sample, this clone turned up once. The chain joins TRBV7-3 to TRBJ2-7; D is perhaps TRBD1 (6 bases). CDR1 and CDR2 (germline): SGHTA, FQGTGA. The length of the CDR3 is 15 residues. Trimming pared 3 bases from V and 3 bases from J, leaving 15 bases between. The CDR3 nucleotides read TGTGCCAGCAGCTTTGGGCAGGGACAAATCTACGAGCAGTACTTC. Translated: CASSFGQGQIYEQYF.

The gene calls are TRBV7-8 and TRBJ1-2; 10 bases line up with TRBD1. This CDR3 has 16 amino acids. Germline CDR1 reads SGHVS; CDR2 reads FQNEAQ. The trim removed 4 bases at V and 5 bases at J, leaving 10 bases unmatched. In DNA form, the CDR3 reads TGTGCCAGCAGCTCCCGACAGGGGGCGAGTTATTATGGCTACACCTTC. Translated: CASSSRQGASYYGYTF.